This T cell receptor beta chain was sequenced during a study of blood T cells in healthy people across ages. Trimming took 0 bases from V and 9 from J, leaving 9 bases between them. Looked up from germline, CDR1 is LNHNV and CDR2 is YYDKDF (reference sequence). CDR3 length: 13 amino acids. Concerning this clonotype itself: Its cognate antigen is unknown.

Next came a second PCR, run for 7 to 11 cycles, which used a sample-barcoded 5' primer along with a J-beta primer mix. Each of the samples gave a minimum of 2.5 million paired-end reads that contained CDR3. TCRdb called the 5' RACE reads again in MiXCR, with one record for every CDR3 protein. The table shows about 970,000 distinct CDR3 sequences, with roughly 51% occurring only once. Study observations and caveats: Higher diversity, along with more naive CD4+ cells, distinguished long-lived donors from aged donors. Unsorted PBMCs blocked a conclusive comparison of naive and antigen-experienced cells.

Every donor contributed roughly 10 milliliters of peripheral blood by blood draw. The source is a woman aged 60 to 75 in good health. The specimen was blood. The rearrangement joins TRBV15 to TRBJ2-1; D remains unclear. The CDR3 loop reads CATSRDGSFEQFF. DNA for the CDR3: TGTGCCACCAGCAGAGATGGAAGCTTTGAGCAGTTCTTC.